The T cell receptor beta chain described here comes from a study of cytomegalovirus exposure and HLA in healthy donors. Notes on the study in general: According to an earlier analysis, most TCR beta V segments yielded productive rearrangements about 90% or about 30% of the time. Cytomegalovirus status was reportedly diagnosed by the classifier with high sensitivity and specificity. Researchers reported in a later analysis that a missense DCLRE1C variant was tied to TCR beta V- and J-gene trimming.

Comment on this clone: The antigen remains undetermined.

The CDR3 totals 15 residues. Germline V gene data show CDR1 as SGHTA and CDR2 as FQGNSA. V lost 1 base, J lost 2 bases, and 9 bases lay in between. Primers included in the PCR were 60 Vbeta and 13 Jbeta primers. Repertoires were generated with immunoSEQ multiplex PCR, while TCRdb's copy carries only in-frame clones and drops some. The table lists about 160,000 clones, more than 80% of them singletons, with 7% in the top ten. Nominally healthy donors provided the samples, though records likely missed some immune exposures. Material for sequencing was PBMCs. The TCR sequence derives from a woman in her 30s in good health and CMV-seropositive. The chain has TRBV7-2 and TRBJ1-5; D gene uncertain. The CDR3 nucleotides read TGTGCCAGCAGCTTAGTAGCGACGGGCAATCAGCCCCAGCATTTT. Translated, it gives CASSLVATGNQPQHF. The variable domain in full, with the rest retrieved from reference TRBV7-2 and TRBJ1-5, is GAGVSQSPSNKVTEKGKDVELRCDPISGHTALYWYRQSLGQGLEFLIYFQGNSAPDKSGLPSDRFSAERTGGSVSTLTIQRTQQEDSAVYLCASSLVATGNQPQHFGDGTRLSIL.